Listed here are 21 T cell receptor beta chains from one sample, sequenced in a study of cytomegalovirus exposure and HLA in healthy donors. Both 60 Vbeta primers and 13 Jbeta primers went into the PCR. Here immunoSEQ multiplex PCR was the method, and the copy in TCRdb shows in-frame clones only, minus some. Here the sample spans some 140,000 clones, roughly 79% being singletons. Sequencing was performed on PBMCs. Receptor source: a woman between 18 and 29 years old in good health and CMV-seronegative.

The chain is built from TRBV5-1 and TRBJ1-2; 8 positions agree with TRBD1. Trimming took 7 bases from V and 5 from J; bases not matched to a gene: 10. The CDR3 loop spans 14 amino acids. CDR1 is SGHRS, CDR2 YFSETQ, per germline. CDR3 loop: CASSGQGVGYGYTF. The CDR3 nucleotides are TGCGCCAGCTCCGGACAGGGAGTGGGGTATGGCTACACCTTC.

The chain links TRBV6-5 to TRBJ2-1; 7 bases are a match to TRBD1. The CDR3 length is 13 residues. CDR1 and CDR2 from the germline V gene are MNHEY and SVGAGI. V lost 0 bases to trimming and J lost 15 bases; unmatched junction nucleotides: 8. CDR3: CASSYSLAGDRFF. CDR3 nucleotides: TGTGCCAGCAGTTACTCGTTAGCCGGGGACAGGTTCTTC.

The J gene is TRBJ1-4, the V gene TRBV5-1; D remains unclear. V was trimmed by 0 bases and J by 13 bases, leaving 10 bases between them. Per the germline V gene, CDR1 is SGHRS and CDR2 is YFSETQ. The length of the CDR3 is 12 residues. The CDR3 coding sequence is TGCGCCAGCAGCTTGGATCGGGGTGGACTGTTTTTT. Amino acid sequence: CASSLDRGGLFF.

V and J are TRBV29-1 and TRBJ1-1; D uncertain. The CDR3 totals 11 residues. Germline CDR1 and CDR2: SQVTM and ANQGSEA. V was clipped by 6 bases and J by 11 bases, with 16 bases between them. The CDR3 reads CSVSVGVFAFF. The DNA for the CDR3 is TGCAGCGTAAGTGTCGGGGTATTCGCTTTCTTT.

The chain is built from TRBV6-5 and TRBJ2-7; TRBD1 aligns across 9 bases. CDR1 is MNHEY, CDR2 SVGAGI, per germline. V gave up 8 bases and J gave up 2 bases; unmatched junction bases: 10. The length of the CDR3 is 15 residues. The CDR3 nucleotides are TGTGCCAGCGCAACGGACCGGGACAGGGCCTACGAGCAGTACTTC. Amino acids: CASATDRDRAYEQYF.

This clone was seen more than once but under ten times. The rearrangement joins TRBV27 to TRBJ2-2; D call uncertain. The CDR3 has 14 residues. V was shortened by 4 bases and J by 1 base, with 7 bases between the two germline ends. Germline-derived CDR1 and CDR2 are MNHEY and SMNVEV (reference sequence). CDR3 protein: CASSSPLNTGELFF. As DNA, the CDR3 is TGTGCCAGCAGTTCTCCTTTGAACACCGGGGAGCTGTTTTTT.

The CDR3 DNA sequence: TGTGCCAGCAGCCGGACTAGAAACAATGAGCAGTTCTTC. This translates into CASSRTRNNEQFF. The V call is TRBV9, the J call TRBJ2-1; 7 bases are shared with TRBD2. Germline V CDR1 and CDR2: SGDLS, YYNGEE. V was clipped by 4 bases and J by 5 bases; unmatched bases: 3. This CDR3 is 13 amino acids long. The full variable domain, rest sourced from reference TRBV9 and TRBJ2-1, is DSGVTQTPKHLITATGQRVTLRCSPRSGDLSVYWYQQSLDQGLQFLIQYYNGEERAKGNILERFSAQQFPDLHSELNLSSLELGDSALYFCASSRTRNNEQFFGPGTRLTVL.

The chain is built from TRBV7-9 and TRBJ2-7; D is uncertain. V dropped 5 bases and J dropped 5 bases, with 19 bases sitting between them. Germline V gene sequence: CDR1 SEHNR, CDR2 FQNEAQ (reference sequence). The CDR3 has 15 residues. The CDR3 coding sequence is TGTGCCAGCAGCCCAGATCCCAGGAAAGCTAACGAGCAGTACTTC. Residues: CASSPDPRKANEQYF.

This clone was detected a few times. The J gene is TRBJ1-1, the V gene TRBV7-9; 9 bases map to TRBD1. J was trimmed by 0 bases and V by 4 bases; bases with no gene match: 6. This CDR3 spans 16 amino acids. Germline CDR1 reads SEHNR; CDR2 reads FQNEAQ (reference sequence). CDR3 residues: CASSSLDRGMNTEAFF. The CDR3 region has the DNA TGTGCCAGCAGCTCCTTGGACAGGGGCATGAACACTGAAGCTTTCTTT.

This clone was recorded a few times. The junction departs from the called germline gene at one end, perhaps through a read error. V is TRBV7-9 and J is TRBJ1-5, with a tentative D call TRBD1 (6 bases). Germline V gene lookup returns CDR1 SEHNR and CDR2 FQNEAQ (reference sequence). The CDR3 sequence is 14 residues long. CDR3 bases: TGTTCCAGCAGCAGTTCAGGGGAGGGGCAGCCCCAGCATTTT. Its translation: CSSSSSGEGQPQHF. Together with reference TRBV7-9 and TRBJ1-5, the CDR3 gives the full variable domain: DTGVSQNPRHKITKRGQNVTFRCDPISEHNRLYWYRQTLGQGPEFLTYFQNEAQLEKSRLLSDRFSAERPKGSFSTLEIQRTEQGDSAMYLCSSSSSGEGQPQHFGDGTRLSIL.

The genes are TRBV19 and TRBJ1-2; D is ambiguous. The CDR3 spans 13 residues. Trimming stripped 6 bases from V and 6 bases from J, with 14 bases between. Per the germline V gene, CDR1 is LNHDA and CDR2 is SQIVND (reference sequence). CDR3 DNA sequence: TGTGCCAGTAGCGTCGGCTGGACTAATGGCTACACCTTC. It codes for CASSVGWTNGYTF.

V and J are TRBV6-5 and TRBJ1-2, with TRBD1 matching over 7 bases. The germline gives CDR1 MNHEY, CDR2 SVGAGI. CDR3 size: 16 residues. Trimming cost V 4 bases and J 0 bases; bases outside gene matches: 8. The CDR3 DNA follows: TGTGCCAGCAGTTCCCTCACAGGGGCTTCTAACTATGGCTACACCTTC. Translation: CASSSLTGASNYGYTF.

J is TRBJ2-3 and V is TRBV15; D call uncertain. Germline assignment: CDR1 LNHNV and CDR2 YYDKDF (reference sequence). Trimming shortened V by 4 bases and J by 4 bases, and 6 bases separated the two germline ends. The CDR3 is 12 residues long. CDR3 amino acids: CATSTYPDTQYF. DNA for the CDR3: TGTGCCACCAGCACCTACCCAGATACGCAGTATTTT.

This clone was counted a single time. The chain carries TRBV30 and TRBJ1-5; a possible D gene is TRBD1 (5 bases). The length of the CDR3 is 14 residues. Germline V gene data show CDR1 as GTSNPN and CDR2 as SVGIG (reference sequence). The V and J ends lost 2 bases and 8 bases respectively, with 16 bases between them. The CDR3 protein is CAWSYGQEVEPQHF. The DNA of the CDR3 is TGTGCCTGGAGTTATGGACAAGAGGTAGAGCCCCAGCATTTT.

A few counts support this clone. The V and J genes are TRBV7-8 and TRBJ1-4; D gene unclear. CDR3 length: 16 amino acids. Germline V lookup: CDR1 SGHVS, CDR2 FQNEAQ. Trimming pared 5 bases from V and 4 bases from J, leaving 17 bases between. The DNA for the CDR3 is TGTGCCAGCAGCCCCGTTGGTAGACGGGTTAATGAAAAACTGTTTTTT. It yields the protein CASSPVGRRVNEKLFF.

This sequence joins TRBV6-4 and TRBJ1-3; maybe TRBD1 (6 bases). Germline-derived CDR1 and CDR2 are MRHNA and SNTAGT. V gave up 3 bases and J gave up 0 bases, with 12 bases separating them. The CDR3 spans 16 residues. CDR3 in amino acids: CASSEQGLLSGNTIYF. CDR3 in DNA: TGTGCCAGCAGTGAACAGGGATTGCTCTCTGGAAACACCATATATTTT.

In nucleotides, the CDR3 is TGTGCCTGGAGTGTGAGGGCGGGCTACACCTTC. Its protein product is CAWSVRAGYTF. The chain employs TRBV30 and TRBJ1-2; D not certain. Germline loops: CDR1 GTSNPN, CDR2 SVGIG (reference sequence). The ends were cut back, 0 bases at V and 8 bases at J, with 7 bases in the middle. The CDR3 loop spans 11 amino acids.

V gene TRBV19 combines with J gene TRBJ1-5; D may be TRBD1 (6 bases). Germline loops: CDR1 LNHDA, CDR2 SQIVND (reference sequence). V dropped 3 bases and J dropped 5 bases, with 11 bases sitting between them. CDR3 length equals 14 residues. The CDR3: CASSIREGDQPQHF. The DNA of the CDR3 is TGTGCCAGTAGTATCAGGGAGGGGGATCAGCCCCAGCATTTT.

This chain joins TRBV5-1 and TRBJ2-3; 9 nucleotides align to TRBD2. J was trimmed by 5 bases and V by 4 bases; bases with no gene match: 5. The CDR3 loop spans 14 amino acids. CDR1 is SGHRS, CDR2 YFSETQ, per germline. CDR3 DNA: TGCGCCAGCAGCGGAGCGGGAGGCTTAGATACGCAGTATTTT. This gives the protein CASSGAGGLDTQYF.

The CDR3 nucleotides are TGTGCCAGCAGCTTTTCCGGTGAAGCTTTCTTT. This encodes CASSFSGEAFF. The rearrangement joins TRBV5-6 to TRBJ1-1; D is uncertain. Germline V gives CDR1 SGHDT, CDR2 YYEEEE. Between the trimmed V and J ends, which lost 2 bases and 7 bases, there was a span of 6 bases. This CDR3 region has 11 residues.

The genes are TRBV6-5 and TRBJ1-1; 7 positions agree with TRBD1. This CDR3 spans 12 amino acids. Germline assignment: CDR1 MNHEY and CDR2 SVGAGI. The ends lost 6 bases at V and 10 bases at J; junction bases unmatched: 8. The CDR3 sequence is CASSADRVLAFF. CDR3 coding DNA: TGTGCCAGCAGCGCCGACAGGGTGTTAGCTTTCTTT.